This record covers a single T cell receptor (beta chain). Its antigen is not identified. The CDR3 loop spans 17 amino acids. Per germline, CDR1 LGHNT and CDR2 FRNRAP. After removal of 0 bases from V and 1 base from J, the junction contained 7 bases not matched to a gene. This record comes from a study of cytomegalovirus exposure and HLA in healthy donors. Study information: It was reported in a later analysis that the 100 to 150 validation repertoires used the same platform as the approximately 690 first-cohort repertoires.

Study outcomes and limitations: Many donors shared some public TCRs, even though most TCR sequences were rare. The study designated 164 TCR beta chains cytomegalovirus-associated.

Generated by immunoSEQ multiplex PCR, the TCRdb table keeps only in-frame clones and is missing some. The sample includes tens of thousands of clones, around 89% seen only once; the top ten take approximately 1.5%. The rearrangement uses TRBV12-5 and TRBJ1-1; the match to TRBD1 covers 8 bases. The receptor was isolated from a young woman in good health and CMV-seronegative. Source material: PBMCs. The CDR3 loop is CASGLVLQGGGNTEAFF. The CDR3 DNA follows: TGTGCTAGTGGTTTGGTATTACAGGGGGGAGGGAACACTGAAGCTTTCTTT.